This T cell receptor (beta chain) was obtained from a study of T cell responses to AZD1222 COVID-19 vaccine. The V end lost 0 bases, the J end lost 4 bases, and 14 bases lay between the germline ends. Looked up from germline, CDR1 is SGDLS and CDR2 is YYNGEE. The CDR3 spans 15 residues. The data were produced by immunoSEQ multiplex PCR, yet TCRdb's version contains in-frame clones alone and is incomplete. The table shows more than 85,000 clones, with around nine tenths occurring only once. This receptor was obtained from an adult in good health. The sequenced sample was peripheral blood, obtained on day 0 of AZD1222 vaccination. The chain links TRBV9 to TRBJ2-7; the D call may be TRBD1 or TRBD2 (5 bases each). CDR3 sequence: CASSVAWDPLYEQYF. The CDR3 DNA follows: TGTGCCAGCAGCGTAGCTTGGGACCCCTTATACGAGCAGTACTTC.